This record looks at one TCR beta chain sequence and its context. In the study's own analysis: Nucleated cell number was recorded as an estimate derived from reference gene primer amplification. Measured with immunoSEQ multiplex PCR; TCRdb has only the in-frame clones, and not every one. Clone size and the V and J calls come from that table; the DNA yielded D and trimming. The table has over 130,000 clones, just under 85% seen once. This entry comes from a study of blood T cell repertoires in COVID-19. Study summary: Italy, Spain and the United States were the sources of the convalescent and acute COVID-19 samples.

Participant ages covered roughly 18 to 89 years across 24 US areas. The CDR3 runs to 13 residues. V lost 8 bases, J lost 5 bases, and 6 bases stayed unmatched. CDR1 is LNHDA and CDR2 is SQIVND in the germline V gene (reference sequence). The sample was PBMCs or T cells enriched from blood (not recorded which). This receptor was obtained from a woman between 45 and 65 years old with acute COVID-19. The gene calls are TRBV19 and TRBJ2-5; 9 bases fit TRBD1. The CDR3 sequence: CASGTGRWETQYF. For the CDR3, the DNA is TGTGCCAGTGGGACAGGGCGATGGGAGACCCAGTACTTC.